A selection of T cell receptor beta chains follows, all from one sample in a study of T cells in Graves' hyperthyroidism and ophthalmopathy. MiXCR, applied by TCRdb to the multiplex PCR reads, yields one record per CDR3 protein. The table records hundreds of thousands of distinct CDR3 sequences, under 15% of them present only once. The source material was blood. Receptor source: a woman aged 18 to 35 with Graves' hyperthyroidism. The CDR3 runs from the conserved cysteine through the conserved F or W. Fields, in order: D gene, J gene, clone size, CDR3 length, V gene, CDR3 DNA, CDR3 protein. The D gene is left open where the match is weak. The listing skips clone size in some rows; elsewhere it reads once, few, many or a size class.

d_call: NA; j_call: TRBJ2-5; clone_size: many; cdr3_length: 13; v_call: TRBV5-1; cdr3_nt: TGCGCCAGCAGCTCGGAACCGCAAGAGACCCAGTACTTC; cdr3_aa: CASSSEPQETQYF
d_call: NA; j_call: TRBJ1-1; clone_size: many; cdr3_length: 14; v_call: TRBV6-1; cdr3_nt: TGTGCCAGCTCGGTCGGACAGCTGAACACTGAAGCTTTCTTT; cdr3_aa: CASSVGQLNTEAFF
d_call: NA; j_call: TRBJ1-1; clone_size: few; cdr3_length: 14; v_call: TRBV9; cdr3_nt: TGTGCCAGCAGCGTCACGGAGGGGTTTACTGAAGCTTTCTTT; cdr3_aa: CASSVTEGFTEAFF
d_call: NA; j_call: TRBJ1-4; clone_size: many; cdr3_length: 13; v_call: TRBV10-3; cdr3_nt: TGTGCCATCTCAGCCAGAGAAGATGAAAAACTGTTTTTT; cdr3_aa: CAISAREDEKLFF
d_call: NA; j_call: TRBJ1-6; clone_size: many; cdr3_length: 13; v_call: TRBV12-3/TRBV12-4; cdr3_nt: TGTGCCAGCAGTTTTGGGTGGAATTCACCCCTCCACTTT; cdr3_aa: CASSFGWNSPLHF
d_call: NA; j_call: TRBJ1-3; clone_size: many; cdr3_length: 15; v_call: TRBV9; cdr3_nt: TGTGCCAGCAGCGTAGATGGGCTCTCTGGAAACACCATATATTTT; cdr3_aa: CASSVDGLSGNTIYF
d_call: NA; j_call: TRBJ1-2; clone_size: few; cdr3_length: 15; v_call: TRBV18; cdr3_nt: TGTGCCAGCTCACCGTCTTCTGGGCAGCTTAATGGCTACACCTTC; cdr3_aa: CASSPSSGQLNGYTF
d_call: TRBD1; j_call: TRBJ1-4; clone_size: many; cdr3_length: 13; v_call: TRBV6-2/TRBV6-3; cdr3_nt: TGTGCCAGCGGACAGGTTGAGGATGAAAAACTGTTTTTT; cdr3_aa: CASGQVEDEKLFF
d_call: TRBD2; j_call: TRBJ2-3; clone_size: few; cdr3_length: 14; v_call: TRBV10-3; cdr3_nt: TGTGCCATCAGGTGGACTAGCGACACAGATACGCAGTATTTT; cdr3_aa: CAIRWTSDTDTQYF
d_call: NA; j_call: TRBJ1-4; clone_size: few; cdr3_length: 17; v_call: TRBV7-9; cdr3_nt: TGTGCCAGCAGCTACGACAGGCTTAACTCCGGGGGTGAAAAACTGTTTTTT; cdr3_aa: CASSYDRLNSGGEKLFF
d_call: TRBD2; j_call: TRBJ2-1; clone_size: NA; cdr3_length: 13; v_call: TRBV20-1; cdr3_nt: TGCAGTGCCCCCTTAGCGGGATTAAATGAGCAGTTCTTC; cdr3_aa: CSAPLAGLNEQFF
d_call: TRBD2; j_call: TRBJ2-1; clone_size: many; cdr3_length: 19; v_call: TRBV7-9; cdr3_nt: TGTGCCAGCAGCTTAGGAAGACTAGCGGGAGGGCCGGGAGACAATGAGCAGTTCTTC; cdr3_aa: CASSLGRLAGGPGDNEQFF
d_call: NA; j_call: TRBJ2-7; clone_size: many; cdr3_length: 13; v_call: TRBV20-1; cdr3_nt: TGCAGTGCTAGGCGCGGCAGCTACTACGAGCAGTACTTC; cdr3_aa: CSARRGSYYEQYF
d_call: NA; j_call: TRBJ1-1; clone_size: many; cdr3_length: 16; v_call: TRBV27; cdr3_nt: TGTGCCAGCGGCCCCGACAGGTGGTTCGTGGAGACTGAAGCTTTCTTT; cdr3_aa: CASGPDRWFVETEAFF